This entry lists 15 T cell receptor beta chains sequenced from one sample in a study of cytomegalovirus exposure and HLA in healthy donors. In the PCR, 60 Vbeta and 13 Jbeta primers were used. Data came from immunoSEQ multiplex PCR; TCRdb stores just in-frame clones and leaves some out. The sample includes approximately 150,000 clones, roughly 80% seen only once; the top ten take approximately 4.8%. Sequencing was performed on PBMCs. The receptor set was obtained from a man aged 25 to 45 in good health and CMV-seronegative.

This clone was observed a few times. The chain has TRBV5-6 and TRBJ2-1, with 7 nucleotides matching TRBD1. CDR1 and CDR2 (germline): SGHDT, YYEEEE. The J segment lost 5 bases and the V segment lost 2 bases, leaving 4 bases of the junction unmatched. The CDR3 extends over 14 amino acids. This CDR3 is CASSLQGLHNEQFF. CDR3 sequence (DNA): TGTGCCAGCAGCTTACAGGGGCTCCACAATGAGCAGTTCTTC.

J is TRBJ2-3 and V is TRBV5-6; 7 nucleotides match TRBD2. The CDR3 contains 15 residues. With 0 bases clipped from V and 4 bases from J, the junction kept 5 bases outside the gene matches. CDR1 is SGHDT and CDR2 is YYEEEE in the germline V gene. Here the CDR3 DNA reads TGTGCCAGCAGCTTGGGACTAGCTAGCGCAGATACGCAGTATTTT. It encodes CASSLGLASADTQYF.

This chain uses TRBV7-9 with TRBJ1-1, with D perhaps matching TRBD1 (6 bases). The V and J ends lost 3 bases and 1 base respectively, with 15 bases between them. The CDR3 covers 16 residues. Germline CDR1 SEHNR, CDR2 FQNEAQ (reference sequence). CDR3 bases: TGTGCCAGCAGCTTCCGACAGGTTAGGGGGAACACTGAAGCTTTCTTT. This sequence encodes CASSFRQVRGNTEAFF.

V is TRBV9 and J is TRBJ1-2; D not resolved. The CDR3 length is 15 residues. Germline V lookup: CDR1 SGDLS, CDR2 YYNGEE. V lost 4 bases, J lost 4 bases, and 17 bases lay in between. CDR3 coding DNA: TGTGCCAGCAGCCCCAAGGAGGGAGCGGGCTATGGCTACACCTTC. Translation: CASSPKEGAGYGYTF.

The V and J genes are TRBV5-1 and TRBJ2-3, with TRBD2 as a possible D gene (5 bases). Germline CDR1 and CDR2: SGHRS and YFSETQ. This CDR3 has 15 amino acids. Trimming removed 5 bases from V and 0 bases from J, with 13 bases in between. The CDR3 sequence: CASRKSSGSTDTQYF. As DNA, the CDR3 is TGCGCCAGCAGAAAATCCAGCGGAAGCACAGATACGCAGTATTTT.

The J gene is TRBJ1-4, the V gene TRBV7-9, with TRBD1 matching 7 bases. The CDR3 has 19 amino acids. Germline CDR1 and CDR2: SEHNR and FQNEAQ (reference sequence). V dropped 3 bases and J dropped 0; count of bases not matched to a gene: 13. The CDR3 region is CASSFPRTGTFATNEKLFF. The CDR3 nucleotides are TGTGCCAGCAGCTTCCCCCGGACAGGCACCTTTGCAACTAATGAAAAACTGTTTTTT.

This clone was observed a handful of times. The gene calls are TRBV12-2 and TRBJ1-5; TRBD1, the D gene given by the table, was not confirmed from the DNA. TRBV12-2 has pseudogene status. There are 14 residues in the CDR3. In DNA form, the CDR3 reads TGTGCAAGTCGCTCAAGGGGGCGCCAGCAGCCCCAGCATTTT. Translation: CASRSRGRQQPQHF.

The chain has TRBV9 and TRBJ2-1, with 7 bases lining up with TRBD1. This CDR3 comprises 14 residues. Germline loops: CDR1 SGDLS, CDR2 YYNGEE. V trimming: 4 bases; J trimming: 12 bases; junction bases outside the gene matches: 13. In DNA, the CDR3 is TGTGCCAGCAGCCCACGGGACAGTAGGAGTGTGCAGTTCTTC. It is translated as CASSPRDSRSVQFF.

The chain joins TRBV12-5 to TRBJ2-3; D gene unclear. Germline assignment: CDR1 LGHNT and CDR2 FRNRAP. Trimming removed 8 bases at V and 0 bases at J, with 6 bases between. CDR3 length: 12 amino acids. Here the CDR3 DNA reads TGTGCTAGTTCCGTCAGCACAGATACGCAGTATTTT. Translation: CASSVSTDTQYF.

This chain links TRBV15 with TRBJ2-7; D is unresolved. CDR1 is LNHNV and CDR2 is YYDKDF in the germline V gene (reference sequence). Trimming stripped 0 bases from V and 1 base from J, with 10 bases between. The CDR3 is made up of 15 amino acids. CDR3 region: CATSRDRLESYEQYF. The CDR3, as DNA: TGTGCCACCAGCAGAGATAGACTCGAGTCCTACGAGCAGTACTTC.

About this clone itself: This specimen includes other DNA sequences encoding the same CDR3. This chain connects TRBV6-5 to TRBJ1-1; D ambiguous. The germline gives CDR1 MNHEY, CDR2 SVGAGI. The length of the CDR3 is 12 residues. Trimming pared 8 bases from V and 1 base from J, leaving 8 bases between. The CDR3 is CASSRGNTEAFF. The CDR3 nucleotides read TGTGCCAGCTCTCGCGGGAACACTGAAGCTTTCTTT.

The chain has TRBV9 and TRBJ2-2; 11 nucleotides match TRBD2. The J segment lost 6 bases and the V segment lost 1 base, leaving 2 bases of the junction unmatched. Germline lookup yields CDR1 SGDLS and CDR2 YYNGEE. The CDR3 is 15 amino acids. CDR3 sequence: CASSVLAGGPGELFF. The CDR3 DNA reads as TGTGCCAGCAGCGTATTAGCGGGGGGGCCCGGGGAGCTGTTTTTT.

The J gene is TRBJ2-3, the V gene TRBV27, with 7 bases fitting TRBD2. The germline V gene encodes CDR1 MNHEY and CDR2 SMNVEV (reference sequence). Trimming took 10 bases from V and 5 from J; bases not matched to a gene: 18. The CDR3 has 16 residues. Here the CDR3 reads CATFSLGGRAVDTQYF. Here the CDR3 DNA reads TGTGCCACCTTCTCTTTAGGTGGGAGGGCCGTAGATACGCAGTATTTT.

CDR3: CSVEDPDLEYGYTF. The CDR3 DNA is TGCAGCGTTGAAGATCCTGATCTGGAGTATGGCTACACCTTC. This chain joins TRBV29-1 and TRBJ1-2; D gene uncertain. The germline gives CDR1 SQVTM, CDR2 ANQGSEA. The germline V and J ends were trimmed by 0 bases and 5 bases, with 13 bases remaining between them. This CDR3 comprises 14 residues. The full variable domain, with the rest looked up from reference TRBV29-1 and TRBJ1-2, is SAVISQKPSRDICQRGTSLTIQCQVDSQVTMMFWYRQQPGQSLTLIATANQGSEATYESGFVIDKFPISRPNLTFSTLTVSNMSPEDSSIYLCSVEDPDLEYGYTFGSGTRLTVV.

The chain recombines TRBV7-8 with TRBJ2-7; D gene ambiguous. V was cut by 0 bases and J by 3 bases, with 6 bases left in between. CDR1 and CDR2 from the germline V gene are SGHVS and FQNEAQ. The CDR3 loop spans 13 amino acids. Here the CDR3 DNA reads TGTGCCAGCAGCTTAGCGGCAGACTACGAGCAGTACTTC. Protein: CASSLAADYEQYF.